This is a list of T cell receptor beta chains from one sample in a study of response to subunit inactivated influenza vaccine. TCRdb reprocessed the RT-PCR reads via MiXCR and lists one record per CDR3 protein. The repertoire includes just over 300,000 distinct CDR3 sequences, around 20% of them detected once, and 10% sits in the top ten. The sequences come from PBMCs from blood, collected approximately 20 months after vaccination. These receptor sequences come from a man in his fifties or sixties who received an inactivated influenza vaccine. CDR3s include the opening cysteine and the closing phenylalanine or tryptophan. D genes are given only for firm matches. Rows may omit the clone size; those that give it use once, few, many or a size class.

v_gene,d_gene,j_gene,abundance,CDR3nt,CDR3aa
TRBV4-1,-,TRBJ1-2,once,TGCGCCAGCAGCCAAGAGGGACTTTATCCTAATGGCTACACCTTC,CASSQEGLYPNGYTF
TRBV4-3,-,TRBJ1-1,few,TGCGCCAGCAGACAACACGGATGGGGGCAAAGAGACACTGAAGCTTTCTTT,CASRQHGWGQRDTEAFF
TRBV20-1,-,TRBJ1-3,-,TGCAGTGCTACCCCGAGGTGGAGGGCGAAGATTGGAAACACCATATATTTT,CSATPRWRAKIGNTIYF
TRBV6-1,-,TRBJ1-2,few,TGTGCCAGCAGTGCCGCAGTGAACTATGGCTACACCTTC,CASSAAVNYGYTF
TRBV20-1,TRBD2,TRBJ2-1,-,TGCAGTGCTAGAGCGGGGCTAGCGGCCTACAATGAGCAGTTCTTC,CSARAGLAAYNEQFF
TRBV11-2,-,TRBJ1-3,-,TGTGCCAGCAGCTCACTTAGGGGGGGAGGAAACACCATATATTTT,CASSSLRGGGNTIYF
TRBV29-1,-,TRBJ2-5,-,TGCAGCGTTGATCGAGGGAACCAAGAGACCCAGTACTTC,CSVDRGNQETQYF
TRBV18,-,TRBJ1-5,few,TGTGCCAGCTCACCGATGGGGCAGATGAGCAATCAGCCCCAGCATTTT,CASSPMGQMSNQPQHF
TRBV20-1,-,TRBJ1-2,once,TGCAGTGCTAGACCGCGGGGGGGGCATTTAGGCTATGGCTACACCTTC,CSARPRGGHLGYGYTF
TRBV6-1,TRBD2,TRBJ2-5,-,TGTGCCAGCAGCTCCGGGACTAGCGGGAGCTTAGAAGAGACCCAGTACTTC,CASSSGTSGSLEETQYF
TRBV4-1,-,TRBJ1-1,few,TGCGCCAGCAGCCAAGCCACCACAGGGAGCGCTGAAGCTTTCTTT,CASSQATTGSAEAFF
TRBV20-1,TRBD2,TRBJ2-1,few,TGCAGTGCTAGACGGCTAGCGGGAGGTTCAGTATACAATGAGCAGTTCTTC,CSARRLAGGSVYNEQFF
TRBV20-1,TRBD2,TRBJ2-7,-,TGCAGTGCTAAAACCGGGACTAGCGGGAATATAAAGCAGTACTTC,CSAKTGTSGNIKQYF
TRBV7-6,TRBD2,TRBJ2-1,-,TGTGCCAGCAGCTTCGCTAGCGGGTTTGATGAGCAGTTCTTC,CASSFASGFDEQFF
TRBV5-1,-,TRBJ1-2,once,TGCCCCAGCAGCTTGGGGGCATGGGATGGCTACACCTTC,CPSSLGAWDGYTF
TRBV5-1,-,TRBJ2-7,few,TGCGCCAGCAGCTTCTATACAGGGAGGAACGAGCAGTACTTC,CASSFYTGRNEQYF
TRBV20-1,TRBD1,TRBJ1-6,-,TGCAGTGCTTCCCGGACAGGCCTTAATTCACCCCTCCACTTT,CSASRTGLNSPLHF
TRBV30,-,TRBJ2-1,-,TGTGCCTGGAGTCCGTTTGGGGGAGGATACAATGAGCAGTTCTTC,CAWSPFGGGYNEQFF
TRBV12-3/TRBV12-4,TRBD1,TRBJ2-3,few,TGTGCCAGCAGTTTCTCAGGGGGCTTTCGCACAGATACGCAGTATTTT,CASSFSGGFRTDTQYF
TRBV18,-,TRBJ1-2,many,TGTGCCAGCTCACCCCCGGCAGTTTATGGCTACACCTTC,CASSPPAVYGYTF
TRBV12-3/TRBV12-4,TRBD1,TRBJ1-1,few,TGTGCCAGCAGGGACGGACAGGGGGCGTTTAACACTGAAGCTTTCTTT,CASRDGQGAFNTEAFF
TRBV20-1,-,TRBJ2-7,few,TGCAGTGCTAGACCAACGAAGGGGTCCTACGAGCAGTACTTC,CSARPTKGSYEQYF
TRBV3-1,TRBD1,TRBJ1-6,few,TGTGCCAGCAGACAGGGGAATCGTTCACCCCTCCACTTT,CASRQGNRSPLHF
TRBV12-3/TRBV12-4,-,TRBJ1-4,many,TGTGCCAGCAGTTTATGGTCGGGAGAAAAACTGTTTTTT,CASSLWSGEKLFF
TRBV20-1,-,TRBJ2-3,-,TGCAGTGCTGCTGGAGAAGTTAACACAGATACGCAGTATTTT,CSAAGEVNTDTQYF
TRBV11-3,-,TRBJ2-3,-,TGTGCCAGCAGCTTAAGGGGGAGAGGTGCAGATACGCAGTATTTT,CASSLRGRGADTQYF
TRBV20-1,TRBD1,TRBJ2-7,few,TGCAGTGCTAGATCGCCGCAACAGGGGGTTCTCTCCTACGAGCAGTACTTC,CSARSPQQGVLSYEQYF
TRBV20-1,-,TRBJ1-4,-,TGCAGTGCTAGAGCGGGTCGGGTGGGTGAAAAACTGTTTTTT,CSARAGRVGEKLFF
TRBV6-2/TRBV6-3,TRBD2,TRBJ2-3,-,TGTGCCAGCAGTTACTTTGCGGGAGAGGTAGATACGCAGTATTTT,CASSYFAGEVDTQYF
TRBV7-2,TRBD1,TRBJ1-6,few,TGTGCCAGCAGCATTCGGACAGGCCCGGGCTGGACTTCACCCCTCCACTTT,CASSIRTGPGWTSPLHF
TRBV15,-,TRBJ1-2,few,TGTGCCACCAGCCCCTCCGACGGCTATGGCTACACCTTC,CATSPSDGYGYTF
TRBV10-3,-,TRBJ1-3,few,TGTGCCATCAGTGACCCCCACGAGGCTGGAAACACCATATATTTT,CAISDPHEAGNTIYF
TRBV7-9,-,TRBJ1-1,few,TGTGCCAGCAGCTTACTAACAGGGCGAGACGCTTTCTTT,CASSLLTGRDAFF
TRBV20-1,-,TRBJ1-3,few,TGCAGTGCCTTTAGGGACGTTGGAAACACCATATATTTT,CSAFRDVGNTIYF
TRBV5-1,TRBD1,TRBJ1-1,-,TGCGCCAGCAGCCACGGACAGGGGCGGGAAGCTTTCTTT,CASSHGQGREAFF
TRBV2,-,TRBJ2-6,-,TGTGCCAGCATGGTGGAGGTTGGGGCCAACGTCCTGACTTTC,CASMVEVGANVLTF
TRBV4-2,TRBD1,TRBJ2-3,few,TGTGCCAGCAGCCAAGGACAGGGTACGCAGTATTTT,CASSQGQGTQYF
TRBV20-1,-,TRBJ1-5,few,TGCAGTGCCCTAACCCGGACAGAGGACAATCAGCCCCAGCATTTT,CSALTRTEDNQPQHF
TRBV7-2,-,TRBJ1-5,-,TGTGCCAGCAATAGGGGGGTAGGGCAGCCCCAGCATTTT,CASNRGVGQPQHF
TRBV20-1,-,TRBJ2-5,-,TGCAGTGCTAGAGATCGAGCAGGGGTGTGGCAAGAGACCCAGTACTTC,CSARDRAGVWQETQYF
TRBV23-1,-,TRBJ2-1,-,TGCGCCAGCAGTCTCACTGAGGGGGAGCCCTACAATGAGCAGTTCTTC,CASSLTEGEPYNEQFF
TRBV7-9,-,TRBJ2-4,few,TGTGCCAGCAGCTTAGCGCAAGGGAGGTCGGTGAACATTCAGTACTTC,CASSLAQGRSVNIQYF
TRBV5-1,TRBD1,TRBJ1-2,few,TGCGCCAGCAGCGTGACAGGGTTCAACTATGGCTACACCTTC,CASSVTGFNYGYTF
TRBV24-1,TRBD2,TRBJ2-5,-,TGTGCCACCAGTGAACCGGGACTAGCGGGAGAGACCCAGTACTTC,CATSEPGLAGETQYF
TRBV27,-,TRBJ2-1,-,TGTGCCAGCAGCCCACACATACTGAGCTCCTACAATGAGCAGTTCTTC,CASSPHILSSYNEQFF
TRBV9,-,TRBJ2-1,few,TGTGCCAGCAGCGCCGAGACTCGCCTAGTCTTCCACAATGAGCAGTTCTTC,CASSAETRLVFHNEQFF